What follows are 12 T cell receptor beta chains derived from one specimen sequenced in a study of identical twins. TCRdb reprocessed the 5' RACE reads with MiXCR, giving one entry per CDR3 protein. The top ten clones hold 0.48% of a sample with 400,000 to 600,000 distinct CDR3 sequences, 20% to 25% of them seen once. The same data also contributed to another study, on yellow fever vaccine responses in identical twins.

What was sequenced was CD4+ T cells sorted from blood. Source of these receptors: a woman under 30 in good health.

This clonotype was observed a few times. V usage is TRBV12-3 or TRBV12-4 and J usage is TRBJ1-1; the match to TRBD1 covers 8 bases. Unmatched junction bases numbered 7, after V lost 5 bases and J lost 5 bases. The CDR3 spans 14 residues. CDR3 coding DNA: TGTGCCAGCAGTGGTTCGACAGGGGTTACTGAAGCTTTCTTT. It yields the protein CASSGSTGVTEAFF.

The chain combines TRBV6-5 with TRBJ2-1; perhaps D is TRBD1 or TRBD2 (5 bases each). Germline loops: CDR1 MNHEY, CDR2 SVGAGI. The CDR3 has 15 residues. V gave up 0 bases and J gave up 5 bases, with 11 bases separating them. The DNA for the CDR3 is TGTGCCAGCAGTTACTCAGGGACGCTAAACAATGAGCAGTTCTTC. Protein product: CASSYSGTLNNEQFF.

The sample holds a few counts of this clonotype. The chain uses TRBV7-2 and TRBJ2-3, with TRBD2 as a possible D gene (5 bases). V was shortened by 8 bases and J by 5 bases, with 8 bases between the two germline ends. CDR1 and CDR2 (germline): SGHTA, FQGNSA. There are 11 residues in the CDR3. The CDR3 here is CASREQDTQYF. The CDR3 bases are TGTGCCAGCCGGGAACAAGATACGCAGTATTTT.

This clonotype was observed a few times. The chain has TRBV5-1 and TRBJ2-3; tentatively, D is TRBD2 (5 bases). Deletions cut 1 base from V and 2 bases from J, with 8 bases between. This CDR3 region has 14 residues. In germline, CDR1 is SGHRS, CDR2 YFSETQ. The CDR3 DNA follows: TGCGCCAGCAGCTTGCAGCGGACCACAGATACGCAGTATTTT. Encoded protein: CASSLQRTTDTQYF.

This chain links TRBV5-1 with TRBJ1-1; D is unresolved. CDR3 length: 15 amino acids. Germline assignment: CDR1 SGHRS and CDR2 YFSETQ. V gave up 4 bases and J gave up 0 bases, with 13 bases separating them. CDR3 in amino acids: CASSGQTLMNTEAFF. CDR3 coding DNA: TGCGCCAGCAGCGGGCAGACACTCATGAACACTGAAGCTTTCTTT.

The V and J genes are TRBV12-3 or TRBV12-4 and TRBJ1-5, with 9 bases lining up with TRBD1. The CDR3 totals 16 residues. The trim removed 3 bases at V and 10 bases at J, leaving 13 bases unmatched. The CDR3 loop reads CASSFAGQGLLGPQHF. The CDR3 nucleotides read TGTGCCAGCAGTTTCGCGGGACAGGGCCTTCTTGGACCCCAGCATTTT.

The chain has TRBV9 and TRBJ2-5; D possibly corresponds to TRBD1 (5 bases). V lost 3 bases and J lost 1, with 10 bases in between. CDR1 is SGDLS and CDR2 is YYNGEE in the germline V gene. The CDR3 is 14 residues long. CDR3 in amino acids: CASSATGSQETQYF. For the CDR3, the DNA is TGTGCCAGCAGCGCCACAGGATCCCAAGAGACCCAGTACTTC.

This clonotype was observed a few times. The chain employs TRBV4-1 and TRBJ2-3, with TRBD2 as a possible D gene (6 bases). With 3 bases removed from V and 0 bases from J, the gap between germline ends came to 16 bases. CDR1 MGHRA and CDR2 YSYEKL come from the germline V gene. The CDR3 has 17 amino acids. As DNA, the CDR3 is TGCGCCAGCAGCCACCCTGGGGGAGGAACTAGCACAGATACGCAGTATTTT. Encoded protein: CASSHPGGGTSTDTQYF.

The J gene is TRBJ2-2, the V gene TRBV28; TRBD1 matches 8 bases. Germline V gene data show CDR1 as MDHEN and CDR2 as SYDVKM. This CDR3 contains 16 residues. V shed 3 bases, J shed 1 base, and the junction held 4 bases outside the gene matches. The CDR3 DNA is TGTGCCAGCAGTTTCTTCGGGACAGGGAACACCGGGGAGCTGTTTTTT. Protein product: CASSFFGTGNTGELFF.

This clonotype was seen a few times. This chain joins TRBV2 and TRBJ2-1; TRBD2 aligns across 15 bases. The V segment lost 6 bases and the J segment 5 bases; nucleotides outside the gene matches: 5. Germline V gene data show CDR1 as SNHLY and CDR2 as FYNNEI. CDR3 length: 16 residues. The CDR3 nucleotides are TGTGCCAGCAGGGGGGGACTAGCGGGAGGAAACAATGAGCAGTTCTTC. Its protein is CASRGGLAGGNNEQFF.

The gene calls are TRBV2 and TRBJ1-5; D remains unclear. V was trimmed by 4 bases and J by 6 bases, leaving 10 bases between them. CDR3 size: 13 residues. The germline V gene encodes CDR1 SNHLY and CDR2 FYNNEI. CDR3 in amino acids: CASSVAEPQPQHF. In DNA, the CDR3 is TGTGCCAGCAGTGTGGCAGAACCTCAGCCCCAGCATTTT.

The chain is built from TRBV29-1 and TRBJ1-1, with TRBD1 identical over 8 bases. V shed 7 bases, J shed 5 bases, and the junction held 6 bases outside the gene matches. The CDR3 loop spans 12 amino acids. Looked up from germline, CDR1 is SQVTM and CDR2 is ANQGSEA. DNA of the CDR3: TGCAGCGGATCAACAGGGGGTACTGAAGCTTTCTTT. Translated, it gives CSGSTGGTEAFF.